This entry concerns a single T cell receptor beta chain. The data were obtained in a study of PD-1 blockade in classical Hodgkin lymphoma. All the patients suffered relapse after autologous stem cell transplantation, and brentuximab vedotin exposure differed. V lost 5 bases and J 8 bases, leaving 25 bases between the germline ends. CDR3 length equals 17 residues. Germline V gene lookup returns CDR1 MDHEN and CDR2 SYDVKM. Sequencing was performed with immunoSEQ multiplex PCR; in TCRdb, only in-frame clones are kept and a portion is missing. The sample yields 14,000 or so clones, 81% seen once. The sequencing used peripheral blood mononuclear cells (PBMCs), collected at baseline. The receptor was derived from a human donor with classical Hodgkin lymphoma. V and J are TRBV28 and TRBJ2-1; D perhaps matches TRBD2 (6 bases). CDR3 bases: TGTGCCAGCAGTACCCACCTCGGGCTAGCGCGGGGCGATGAGCAGTTCTTC. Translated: CASSTHLGLARGDEQFF.